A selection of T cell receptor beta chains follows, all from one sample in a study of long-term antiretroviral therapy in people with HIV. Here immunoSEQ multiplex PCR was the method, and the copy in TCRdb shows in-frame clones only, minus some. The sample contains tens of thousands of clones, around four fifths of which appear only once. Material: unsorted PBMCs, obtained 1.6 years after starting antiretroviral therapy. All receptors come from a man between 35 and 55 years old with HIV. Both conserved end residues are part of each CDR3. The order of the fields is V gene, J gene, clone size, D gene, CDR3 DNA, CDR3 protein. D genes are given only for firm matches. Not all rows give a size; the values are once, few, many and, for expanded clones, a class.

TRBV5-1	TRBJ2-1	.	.	TGCGCCAGCAGCTTAGTAGGGAACAAGGGGAGCCACAATGAGCAGTTCTTC	CASSLVGNKGSHNEQFF
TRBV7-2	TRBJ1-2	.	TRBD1	TGTGCCAGCAGCTTAGTCCCGGGACAGGGTTGGTATGGCTACACCTTC	CASSLVPGQGWYGYTF
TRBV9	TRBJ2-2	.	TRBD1	TGTGCCAGCAGCCCCCGTCCCGGGACAGGGTTCGGGGAGCTGTTTTTT	CASSPRPGTGFGELFF
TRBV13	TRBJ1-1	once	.	TGTGCCAGCAGCCCCCGGGGTAAGGTCGGGGACACTGAAGCTTTCTTT	CASSPRGKVGDTEAFF
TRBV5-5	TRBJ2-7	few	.	TGTGCCAGCAGCTTGGCCACGGACAGACAGCAGTACTTC	CASSLATDRQQYF
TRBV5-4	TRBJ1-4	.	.	TGTGCCAGCAGCGCCGCGGGGGGGGGAGAAAAACTGTTTTTT	CASSAAGGGEKLFF
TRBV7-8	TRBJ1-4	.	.	TGTGCCAGCACCCCAGGATGGGGTTCTAATGAAAAACTGTTTTTT	CASTPGWGSNEKLFF
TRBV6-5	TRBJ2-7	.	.	TGTGCCAGCAGTCCACAGGGCAGGTTGGGTGAGCAGTACTTC	CASSPQGRLGEQYF
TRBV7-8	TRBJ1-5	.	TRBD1	TGTGCCAGCAGCTTAGCCCTACAGGGGGAAGACGGCAATCAGCCCCAGCATTTT	CASSLALQGEDGNQPQHF
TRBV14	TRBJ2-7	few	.	TGTGCCACCGGGGCTGGCTACGAGCAGTACTTC	CATGAGYEQYF
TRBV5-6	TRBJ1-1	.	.	TGTGCCAGCAGCTTGGGCCTAAGGACTGAAGCTTTCTTT	CASSLGLRTEAFF
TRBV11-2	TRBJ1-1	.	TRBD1	TGTGCCAGCAGCCCGCGGACAGGGGAGACTGAAGCTTTCTTT	CASSPRTGETEAFF
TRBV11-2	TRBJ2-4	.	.	TGTGCCAGCAGCCCGGCCGTTTGGGGACACATCGGCAACATTCAGTACTTC	CASSPAVWGHIGNIQYF
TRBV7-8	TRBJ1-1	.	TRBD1	TGTGCCAGCAGCTTGGGGAGAAACTTGAGGGACAGCCAAGCTTTCTTT	CASSLGRNLRDSQAFF
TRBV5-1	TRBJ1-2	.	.	TGCGCCAGCAGCTTGGCGCGGGACGGTTCTAACTATGGCTACACCTTC	CASSLARDGSNYGYTF
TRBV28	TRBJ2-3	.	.	TGTGCCAGCAGTTTGCGGAGGGGACGGACAGATACGCAGTATTTT	CASSLRRGRTDTQYF
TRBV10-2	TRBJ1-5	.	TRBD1	TGCGCCAGCAAGCCAGGGGGGAATCAGCCCCAGCATTTT	CASKPGGNQPQHF
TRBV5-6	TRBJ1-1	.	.	TGTGCCAGCAGCTTGGCCTACCGGATTGAAGCTTTCTTT	CASSLAYRIEAFF
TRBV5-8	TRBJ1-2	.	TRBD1	TGTGCCAGCCACCGCAGCCGAGGGCACCGGGACAGCTTTTATGGCTACACCTTC	CASHRSRGHRDSFYGYTF
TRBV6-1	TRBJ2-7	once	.	TGTGCCAGCAGCCCCTTGGCAGGGAGCTCCTACGAGCAGTACTTC	CASSPLAGSSYEQYF
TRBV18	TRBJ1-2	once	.	TGTGCCAGCTCACCTCAGGGAGCTAACTATGGCTACACCTTC	CASSPQGANYGYTF
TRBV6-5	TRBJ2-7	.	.	TGTGCCAGCAGTTACTCGATCCCCAGGGCTAACTACGAGCAGTACTTC	CASSYSIPRANYEQYF
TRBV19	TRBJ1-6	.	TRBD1	TGTGCCAGTAGTGTCGGAATGACAGGGGGCTTTCTCGGAGGTAATTCACCCCTCCACTTT	CASSVGMTGGFLGGNSPLHF
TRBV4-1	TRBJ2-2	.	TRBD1	TGCGCCAGCAGCCAAGATTGGGACAGGCGGAACACCGGGGAGCTGTTTTTT	CASSQDWDRRNTGELFF
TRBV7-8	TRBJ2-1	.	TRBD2	TGTGCCAGCAGCTTAGGGGCGGGAGGCCTCTACAATGAGCAGTTCTTC	CASSLGAGGLYNEQFF
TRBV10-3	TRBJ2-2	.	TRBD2	TGTGCCATCAGAGGACTAGCGGGAAACACCGGGGAGCTGTTTTTT	CAIRGLAGNTGELFF
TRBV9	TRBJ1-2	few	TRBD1	TGTGCCAGCAGCGGGACAGGAAAACACTATGGCTACACCTTC	CASSGTGKHYGYTF
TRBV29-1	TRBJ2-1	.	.	TGCAGCGTTGAGGCGGACTACAATGAGCAGTTCTTC	CSVEADYNEQFF
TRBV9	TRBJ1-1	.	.	TGTGCCAGCAGCTCGTATCCAGGGGTGGGCGCTGAAGCTTTCTTT	CASSSYPGVGAEAFF
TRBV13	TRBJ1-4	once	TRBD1	TGTGCCAGCAGCCGGACAGGGAGCGGGGAAAAACTGTTTTTT	CASSRTGSGEKLFF
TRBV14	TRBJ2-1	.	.	TGTGCCAGCAGCCAATATACCGCCTTCAGAGAGTTCTTC	CASSQYTAFREFF
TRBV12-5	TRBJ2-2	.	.	TGTGCTAGTGGTCCCCGAGGACTCACCGGGGAGCTGTTTTTT	CASGPRGLTGELFF
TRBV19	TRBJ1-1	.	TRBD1	TGTGCCAGTAGTCCAGGGACAGGGATTGGCACTGAAGCTTTCTTT	CASSPGTGIGTEAFF
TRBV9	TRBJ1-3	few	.	TGTGCCAGCAGCGTAGAAGCCATTGACTCTGGAAACACCATATATTTT	CASSVEAIDSGNTIYF
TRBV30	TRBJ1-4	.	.	TGTGCCTGGAGTGTCGGTGAAAAACTGTTTTTT	CAWSVGEKLFF
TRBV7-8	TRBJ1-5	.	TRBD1	TGTGCCAGCAGCTTAGGGGACAGGGGTCATCAGCCCCAGCATTTT	CASSLGDRGHQPQHF
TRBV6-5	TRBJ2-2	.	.	TGTGCCAGCAGTCTCGGAGGGGACGGGGAGCTGTTTTTT	CASSLGGDGELFF
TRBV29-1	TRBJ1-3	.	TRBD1	TGCAGCGTCGGGGGACAGGGAAACACCATATATTTT	CSVGGQGNTIYF
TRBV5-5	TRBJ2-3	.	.	TGTGCCAGCAGACTCCGATCTAGCACAGATACGCAGTATTTT	CASRLRSSTDTQYF
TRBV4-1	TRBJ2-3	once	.	TGCGCCAGCAGCCAAGATTGGTTGAGCACAGATACGCAGTATTTT	CASSQDWLSTDTQYF
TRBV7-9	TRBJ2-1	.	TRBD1	TGTGCCAGCAGCTTAGAAGGACAGGGTTTCAATGAGCAGTTCTTC	CASSLEGQGFNEQFF
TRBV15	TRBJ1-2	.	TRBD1	TGTGCCACCAGCAGAGAGTTTGTAGACAGGGGAGCTGATGGCTACACCTTC	CATSREFVDRGADGYTF
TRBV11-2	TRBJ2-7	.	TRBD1	TGTGCCAGCAGCTTCTCCACCGGGACAGGGATCTACGAGCAGTACTTC	CASSFSTGTGIYEQYF
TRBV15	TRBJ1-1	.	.	TGTGCCACCAGCAGAGAGAAGGGTACTGAAGCTTTCTTT	CATSREKGTEAFF
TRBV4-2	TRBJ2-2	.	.	TGTGCCAGCAGCCAATGGCAGGGGGGGGGCACCGGGGAGCTGTTTTTT	CASSQWQGGGTGELFF
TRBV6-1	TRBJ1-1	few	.	TGTGCCAGCAGTGAAGTCGAGTGGGTCGGGAACACTGAAGCTTTCTTT	CASSEVEWVGNTEAFF
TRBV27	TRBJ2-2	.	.	TGTGCCAGCAGTTTGGAAGGGAAGACCGGGGAGCTGTTTTTT	CASSLEGKTGELFF
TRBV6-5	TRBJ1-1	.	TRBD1	TGTGCCAGCATCCCGACAGGGCACACGGAAGCTTTCTTT	CASIPTGHTEAFF
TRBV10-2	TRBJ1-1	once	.	TGCGCCAGCAGACCTTTTACAGCGCAAGCTTTCTTT	CASRPFTAQAFF
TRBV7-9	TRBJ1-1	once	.	TGTGCCAGCAGCTTAATCGTGGGGACTGAAGCTTTCTTT	CASSLIVGTEAFF
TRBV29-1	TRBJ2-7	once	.	TGCAGCGTTGCGGCCCCCGGGACATCACAAGGGTTCTCCTACGAGCAGTACTTC	CSVAAPGTSQGFSYEQYF
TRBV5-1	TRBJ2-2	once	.	TGCGCCAGCAGCTCGCGCTCGGGAGCTTTGCCCGGGGAGCTGTTTTTT	CASSSRSGALPGELFF
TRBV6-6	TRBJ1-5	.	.	TGTGCCAGCAGTTACTCAGGGGGGCAAAGGAATCAGCCCCAGCATTTT	CASSYSGGQRNQPQHF
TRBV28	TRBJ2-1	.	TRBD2	TGTGCCAGCAGTTTAGCTAGCGGGAGCTCACTGAATGAGCAGTTCTTC	CASSLASGSSLNEQFF
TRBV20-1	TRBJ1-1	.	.	TGCAGTGCTAGAGCCCCCGGGGAGGGCCACTTT	CSARAPGEGHF
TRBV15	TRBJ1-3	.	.	TGTGCCACCAGCAGAGAAGGCTCCCCTGGAAACACCATATATTTT	CATSREGSPGNTIYF
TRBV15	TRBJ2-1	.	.	TGTGCCACCAGCAGGGGTGAACAGGGAAGCGGCTACAATGAGCAGTTCTTC	CATSRGEQGSGYNEQFF
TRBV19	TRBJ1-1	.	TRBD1	TGTGCCAGTAGCCGGGACAGGGGAATAAAAATGAACACTGAAGCTTTCTTT	CASSRDRGIKMNTEAFF
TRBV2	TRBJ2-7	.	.	TGTGCCAGCAGTGAATCGGCGGGACAGACTTACTACGAGCAGTACTTC	CASSESAGQTYYEQYF
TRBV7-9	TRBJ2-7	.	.	TGTGCCAGCAGCTTAGTCACTTTGTCGGGCGGCAGGGGAACCTACGAGCAGTACTTC	CASSLVTLSGGRGTYEQYF